This entry lists 10 T cell receptor beta chains sequenced from one sample in a study of T cell changes during pregnancy in multiple sclerosis. TCRdb's table, derived via immunoSEQ multiplex PCR, lists solely in-frame clones and lacks some. The data contain about 27,000 clones, approximately 89% of them singletons. This material consisted of CD8+ T cells from peripheral blood mononuclear cells, taken in the first trimester of pregnancy. These receptor sequences come from a female donor in good health, enrolled as a control in a pregnancy study.

Points on this clone: A junction boundary mismatches the germline segment, possibly from a read error. CDR3 sequence reads: CASSDLSSGGTDMQYF. The CDR3 DNA reads as TGCGCCAGCAGTGATCTTTCTAGCGGGGGCACAGATATGCAGTATTTT. The chain combines TRBV10-1 with TRBJ2-3; 10 nucleotides align to TRBD2. Germline CDR1 WNHNN, CDR2 SYGVQD (reference sequence). The length of the CDR3 is 16 residues.

V is TRBV4-1 and J is TRBJ1-1; 7 bases fit TRBD1. The J segment lost 3 bases and the V segment lost 0 bases, leaving 13 bases of the junction unmatched. Germline V lookup: CDR1 MGHRA, CDR2 YSYEKL. The CDR3 totals 18 residues. The CDR3 protein is CASSQENGRGQAHTEAFF. The CDR3, as DNA: TGCGCCAGCAGCCAAGAAAATGGAAGAGGACAGGCACACACTGAAGCTTTCTTT.

This clone was recorded a few times. This sequence joins TRBV6-1 and TRBJ2-2; D is perhaps TRBD1 (5 bases). The ends were cut back, 3 bases at V and 2 bases at J, with 10 bases in the middle. Germline V gives CDR1 MNHNS, CDR2 SASEGT. The CDR3 is 15 amino acids. The CDR3 loop reads CASSEFQGNTGELFF. The CDR3 bases are TGTGCCAGCAGTGAGTTTCAGGGAAACACCGGGGAGCTGTTTTTT.

This clone was counted once. The junction differs from germline at one of its ends, possibly a read error. The J gene is TRBJ2-7, the V gene TRBV5-1; maybe TRBD2 (5 bases). The CDR3 runs 13 residues. Looked up from germline, CDR1 is SGHRS and CDR2 is YFSETQ. The chain's CDR3 is CASSLGEPYEQYF. Written as DNA, the CDR3 is TGCGCCAGCAGCTTGGGGGAGCCCTATGAGCAGTACTTC.

In DNA form, the CDR3 reads TGCAGCGTTATAGCGAAAAGCTCCTACGAGCAGTACTTC. Its translation is CSVIAKSSYEQYF. The V and J genes are TRBV29-1 and TRBJ2-7, with a tentative D call TRBD2 (5 bases). The CDR3 loop spans 13 amino acids. Trimming removed 5 bases at V and 0 bases at J, with 11 bases between. The germline gives CDR1 SQVTM, CDR2 ANQGSEA.

This clone appeared many times. The rearrangement uses TRBV21-1 and TRBJ1-1; the table assigns TRBD1, which was not confirmed against the DNA. TRBV21-1 is classified as a pseudogene. The CDR3 covers 15 residues. DNA for the CDR3: TGTGCCAGCAGCAAAGTTACAGGGATGAACACTGAAGCTTTCTTT. Translation gives CASSKVTGMNTEAFF.

This clone came up a few times. The chain employs TRBV27 and TRBJ2-1, with TRBD2 identical over 8 bases. The V gene's germline CDR1 is MNHEY and CDR2 SMNVEV (reference sequence). Germline trimming cut 4 bases from V and 2 bases from J; bases unmatched to any gene: 4. There are 15 residues in the CDR3. The CDR3 here is CASSYREGTYNEQFF. The CDR3 nucleotides are TGTGCCAGCAGTTATCGGGAGGGGACCTACAATGAGCAGTTCTTC.

This chain uses TRBV5-1 with TRBJ2-7, with 8 bases identical to TRBD1. Per the germline V gene, CDR1 is SGHRS and CDR2 is YFSETQ. The CDR3 sequence is 13 residues long. V was pared by 4 bases and J by 4 bases, with 4 bases of the junction left unmatched. The CDR3 region has the DNA TGCGCCAGCAGCCTGACAGGGGATTACGAGCAGTACTTC. The encoded protein is CASSLTGDYEQYF.

The rearrangement links TRBV5-6 to TRBJ1-2; 8 nucleotides line up with TRBD1. Germline assignment: CDR1 SGHDT and CDR2 YYEEEE. This CDR3 is built from 16 residues. V dropped 0 bases and J dropped 4; count of bases not matched to a gene: 8. The CDR3 bases are TGTGCCAGCAGCTTGGGAAGCGACAGGGGCCTCTATGGCTACACCTTC. This gives the protein CASSLGSDRGLYGYTF.

The V gene is TRBV6-5, the J gene TRBJ2-2; D unresolved. This CDR3 has 15 residues. Germline loops: CDR1 MNHEY, CDR2 SVGAGI. Trimming removed 3 bases at V and 2 bases at J, with 10 bases between. The CDR3 sequence: CASSYLQRNTGELFF. Here the CDR3 DNA reads TGTGCCAGCAGTTATTTACAGAGAAACACCGGGGAGCTGTTTTTT.